The clone carrying this TCR beta chain appeared a few times. Its target is unknown. This sample was taken from a study of blood T cells in healthy people across ages. Findings of the study overall: While age rose, TCR beta diversity per million T cells dropped in a roughly linear way. Unsorted PBMCs prevented conclusive naive versus antigen-experienced comparison.

PCR was performed a second time for about 6 to 12 cycles using a sample-barcoded 5' primer and a J-beta primer mix. TCRdb reprocessed the 5' RACE reads via MiXCR and lists one record per CDR3 protein. Found here are more than 650,000 distinct CDR3 sequences, over 20% of them singletons; the top ten hold about 20%. Between the trimmed V and J ends, which lost 0 bases and 3 bases, there was a span of 14 bases. Germline V gene sequence: CDR1 MGHRA, CDR2 YSYEKL. The CDR3 runs to 16 residues. The sample providers were healthy Caucasian people from Russia, aged roughly 6 to 95. Researchers collected about 10 milliliters of peripheral blood from every single donor.

Material: blood. The TCR was taken from a man in his 70s in good health. This chain joins TRBV4-1 and TRBJ1-2, with a weak D call TRBD1 (6 bases). CDR3 sequence (DNA): TGCGCCAGCAGCCAAGATCGGGGGGCACAGTACTATGGCTACACCTTC. This translates into CASSQDRGAQYYGYTF.